This TCR beta chain was recorded in a study of cytomegalovirus exposure and HLA in healthy donors (dated by TCRdb to 2017 to 2019). Study-level background: According to an earlier analysis of 550 to 750 of the donors, some 170 million T cells yielded approximately 120 million unique TCR beta sequences and 276 Gb of sequence data. Roughly 300 gigabases of sequencing data and around 88 million unique TCR sequences made up an early release that covered about 640 HLA-typed donors. The genetic ancestry cluster associated with self-reported Caucasian donors included 80% to 90% of the roughly 380 genotyped donors. The study aimed to test whether cataloging public T cell receptors could reveal signatures of past pathogen exposure. The T cell repertoires of around 730 subjects were profiled by immunosequencing and related to cytomegalovirus serostatus. Besides the first cohort of 550 to 750 subjects, a separate validation cohort made up of roughly 120 different subjects was used. High-throughput TCR immunosequencing, statistical association of individual TCRs with disease status, and machine learning were combined to predict cytomegalovirus infection status. A later analysis re-analyzed previously published TCR beta repertoires from approximately 670 donors and added high-resolution HLA genotyping to study TCR occurrence patterns. The later analysis used no new phenotypic data to find candidate immune exposures, relying instead on TCR beta sequences and their occurrence across donors. An earlier analysis of about 620 of the donors applied high-throughput TCR beta sequencing to assess whether each TCR beta V gene segment acted as functional or pseudogenic. Donor age, sex, ethnicity and CMV serostatus were collected together with the repertoire data. A later genetic analysis used genome-wide SNP genotypes for about 60% of the 666 donors, treating that subset as a discovery cohort. Every repertoire in the discovery cohort had been generated on one and the same sequencing platform. Both class I and class II loci were covered by HLA typing, at four-digit resolution. Typing coverage varied by locus: roughly 620-640 donors for A, B, C, DRB1 and DQB1; approximately 520 for DQA1; some 610 for DPA1; roughly 450 for DPB1. A few DR-DQ haplotypes were treated as single units for association and clustering because of strong linkage in the cohort. On average, roughly 250,000 unique TCR beta nucleotide sequences were sequenced per donor among several hundred genotyped donors of the cohort, with 15% to 20% of those sequences being non-productive. Study-wide conclusions, independent of this receptor: Because the 87-base-pair reads could not distinguish some IMGT-functional V segments, including TRBV6-2 and TRBV6-3, those segments were excluded. In a later genetic analysis, a missense DCLRE1C variant was associated with V-gene and J-gene trimming of TCR beta chains, and the association was replicated in an independent cohort. Linkage disequilibrium might explain the correlated functional status among segregating V segments, but an unknown experimental factor could not be excluded. Most TCR sequences were observed very rarely across donors, whereas some public TCRs were present in many individuals. In a later analysis, several top co-occurrence clusters were reported to appear linked to parvovirus B19, influenza, CMV and Epstein-Barr virus. Because some donors lacked HLA typing at each locus, the association tests relied only on the typed subset. A later analysis found that HLA-associated TCR beta chains were more clonally expanded and had lower generation probabilities than equally common non-associated chains. When HLA alleles, especially DR and DQ, strongly co-occurred, attributing TCR associations to individual alleles was difficult. Cytomegalovirus status was reported to be diagnosed by the classifier with high specificity and sensitivity in both the original and validation cohorts. For the cohort, immune exposure information was limited to CMV serostatus. Because counts were too low, more than 15 rarely observed V segments, including chromosome 9 orphons, were left out of the earlier analysis of 500 to 650 of the donors. This cohort had only TCR beta chains sequenced, and the lack of alpha or paired-chain data limited which features could be detected. At a false discovery rate of 0.05, a later analysis linked approximately 18,000 TCR beta sequences to specific HLA alleles. The study listed 150 to 200 TCR beta chains as associated with cytomegalovirus. Presence/absence analyses assumed roughly uniform sequencing depth across donors, an assumption that may not hold. In an earlier analysis of roughly 560 of the donors, most TCR beta V segments were observed in productive rearrangements about 87% or about 30% of the time, broadly matching IMGT annotations. In a later analysis, TCR association rates were found to vary across HLA loci, with the most associated TCRs seen for DRB1 alleles and the fewest for HLA-C alleles. A few of the identified cytomegalovirus-associated TCR beta chains were confirmed in vitro to be specific for cytomegalovirus antigens. A further reported finding was that TCR beta sequences accurately predicted the HLA-A and HLA-B alleles for most subjects in the first cohort. The authors suggested that the approach could potentially be extended to other disease states and immunological phenotypes. A cluster of highly shared sequence variants was judged likely to be a technical artifact of the sequencing pipeline. In a later genetic analysis, fewer N-insertions in productive TCRs were reported among donors in an Asian-associated ancestry cluster than the roughly 640-donor mean. According to a later analysis, most CMV-associated TCR beta chains appeared to be HLA-restricted, and the HLA associations seemed to be driven largely by CMV exposure.

The germline V gene (reference sequence) specifies LNHDA as CDR1 and SQIVND as CDR2. Unmatched junction bases come to 9, with V trimmed by 3 bases and J by 7 bases. From the cysteine through the phenylalanine, the CDR3 covers 15 amino acids. Of the read, only the CDR3 DNA is kept; its 45 bases are in frame from base 1. The library relied on the immunoSEQ multiplex PCR assay. For the multiplex PCR, a mixture combining 60 forward primers for TCR Vbeta segments and 13 reverse primers for TCR Jbeta segments was used. The CDR3 region of rearranged TCR beta genes was amplified from genomic DNA with a multiplex PCR assay. Amplified TCR beta libraries were sequenced as 87-base-pair reads on the Illumina HiSeq System. Regarding the original processing steps: A later analysis tallied tens of millions of unique TCR beta chains across the approximately 670 repertoires, and some 12 million of those chains were shared by two or more donors. Raw reads were error-corrected and collapsed into unique sequences with a nearest-neighbor algorithm that merged closely related sequences to remove PCR and sequencing errors. To assign V, D and J gene segments, CDR3 sequences were aligned to IMGT reference sequences. Each retained sequence needed at least a six-nucleotide match to both a V gene segment and a J gene segment. Rearrangements were classified as productive when the CDR3 lacked stop codons and remained in frame with V and J, and all other rearrangements were classified as non-productive. Following IMGT convention, CDR3 was defined as the stretch from the second conserved V-encoded cysteine up to the conserved J-encoded phenylalanine. The earlier analysis of 500 to 750 of the donors excluded any sequence lacking an unambiguous match to a single V gene segment. In an earlier analysis of 450 to 750 of the donors, a V segment was called functional when productive rearrangements were above 56.7%, and segregating when the standard deviation between donors exceeded 5%. A statistical classification framework was built to diagnose cytomegalovirus status from the catalog of TCR beta chain sequences. A later analysis assigned V and J genes by comparing TCR nucleotide sequences with IMGT/GENE-DB human TR gene sequences. The TCRdist pipeline was used in a later analysis to assign CDR3 sequences and most-parsimonious VDJ recombination scenarios. In a later analysis, each TCR beta chain was defined by its CDR3 amino acid sequence together with its V-gene family, and reads lacking a unique V-gene family were excluded. To address suspected cross-contamination and a sequencing artifact, a later analysis removed around 590 highly shared, low-generation-probability nucleotide sequences. For each public chain, a later analysis derived a clonal expansion index from normalized ranks of inferred template counts within each repertoire. In a later analysis, generation probabilities were computed using a VDJ recombination model fitted to out-of-frame rearrangements, and the results were checked against IGoR. In a later analysis, TCR-TCR, TCR-HLA and TCR-CMV co-occurrence was scored with hypergeometric tests, and a repertoire-size bias correction was applied to TCR pairs. A later analysis estimated false discovery rates by permuting HLA or CMV assignments 20 times. In a later analysis, co-occurring TCRs were grouped using DBSCAN, with TCRdist sequence similarity added in when clustering inside HLA-allele-positive subsets. Co-occurrence clustering excluded repertoires with fewer than 30,000 or more than 120,000 public chains, plus five with anomalous nucleotide sharing. What TCRdb holds here is the immuneACCESS table cut down to in-frame rearrangements. Part of the clones is not present; checked against another copy, under half of the missing clones reflect an unresolved V gene, and the others are unexplained. V and J calls plus clone size are reproduced from that table; the DNA served to infer D and trimming. This sample lists about 190,000 clones; roughly 76% were detected once. The ten largest clones add up to 6.3% of the sample.

The cohort consisted of hundreds of healthy bone marrow donors. At the time of sampling, all cohort members were nominally healthy, though unrecorded immune exposures were likely present. The donor tested CMV seropositive, placing the donor among the roughly 300 seropositive members of the cohort. Every donor gave a peripheral blood sample, and the peripheral blood mononuclear cells from that sample were used for TCR beta sequencing. The Qiagen DNeasy Blood Extraction Kit was used to extract genomic DNA from the blood cell samples. This clone has just one count. Its antigen has not been determined. No base quality information exists; no much larger clone differs at one position.

Sequencing was performed on PBMCs. The source of this sequence is a man aged 40-49 years in good health and CMV-seropositive. The chain is made from TRBV19 and TRBJ1-5, and 7 junctional nucleotides match TRBD1. The nucleotide sequence is given as TGTGCCAGTAGTATTGGGTGGGACAGTGTACAGCCCCAGCATTTT. Its translation reads: CASSIGWDSVQPQHF.